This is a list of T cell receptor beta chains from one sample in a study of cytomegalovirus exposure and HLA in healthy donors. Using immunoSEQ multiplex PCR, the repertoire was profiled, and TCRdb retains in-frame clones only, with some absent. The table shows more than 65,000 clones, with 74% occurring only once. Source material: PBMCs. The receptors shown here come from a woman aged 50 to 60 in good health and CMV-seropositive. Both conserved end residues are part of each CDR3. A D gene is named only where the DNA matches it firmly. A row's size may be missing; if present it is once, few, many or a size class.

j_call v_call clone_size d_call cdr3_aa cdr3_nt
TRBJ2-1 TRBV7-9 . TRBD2 CASRTSGIYNEQFF TGTGCCAGCCGGACTAGCGGGATATACAATGAGCAGTTCTTC
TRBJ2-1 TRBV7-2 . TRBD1 CASTRDRGRHNEQFF TGTGCCAGCACCAGGGACAGGGGGAGACACAATGAGCAGTTCTTC
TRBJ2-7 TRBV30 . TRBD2 CAYTQRGTEQYF TGTGCCTACACCCAGCGGGGAACCGAGCAGTACTTC
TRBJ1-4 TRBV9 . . CASSVGTRDEKLFF TGTGCCAGCAGCGTAGGAACGAGGGATGAAAAACTGTTTTTT
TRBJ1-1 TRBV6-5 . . CASSYSVNTEAFF TGTGCCAGCAGTTACTCTGTAAACACTGAAGCTTTCTTT
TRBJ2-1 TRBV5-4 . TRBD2 CASSGREDSVQFF TGTGCCAGCAGTGGGCGGGAGGATTCGGTGCAGTTCTTC
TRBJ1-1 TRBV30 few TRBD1 CAWSGTASNTEAFF TGTGCCTGGAGCGGGACAGCCTCGAACACTGAAGCTTTCTTT
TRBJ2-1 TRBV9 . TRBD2 CASSMGLAGVDEQFF TGTGCCAGCAGCATGGGACTAGCGGGAGTGGATGAGCAGTTCTTC
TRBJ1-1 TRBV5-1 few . CASRVGPPGTEAFF TGCGCCAGCAGGGTCGGACCTCCGGGGACTGAAGCTTTCTTT
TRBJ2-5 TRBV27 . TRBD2 CASSRWGTTAKETQYF TGTGCCAGCAGTCGATGGGGGACTACAGCCAAAGAGACCCAGTACTTC
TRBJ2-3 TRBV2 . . CASRNRGLSTDTQYF TGTGCCAGCAGGAACAGGGGACTTAGCACAGATACGCAGTATTTT
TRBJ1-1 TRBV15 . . CATSRDRGPRAFF TGTGCCACCAGCAGGGATAGGGGCCCCCGAGCTTTCTTT
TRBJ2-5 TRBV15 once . CATSPSGGGKTQYF TGTGCCACCAGCCCTTCGGGTGGCGGGAAGACCCAGTACTTC
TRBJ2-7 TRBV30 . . CAWRGFDEQYF TGTGCCTGGCGGGGGTTCGACGAGCAGTACTTC
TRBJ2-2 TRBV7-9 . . CASKATGTGELFF TGTGCCAGCAAAGCAACAGGGACCGGGGAGCTGTTTTTT
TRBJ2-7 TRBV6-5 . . CASSRDTYEQYF TGTGCCAGCAGCCGGGACACCTACGAGCAGTACTTC
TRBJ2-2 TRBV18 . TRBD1 CASSPLTGTGELFF TGTGCCAGCTCACCACTGACAGGGACCGGGGAGCTGTTTTTT
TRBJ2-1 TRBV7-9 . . CASSLAGGNEQFF TGTGCCAGCAGCTTAGCTGGCGGGAATGAGCAGTTCTTC
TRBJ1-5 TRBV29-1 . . CSVDVGTPCNQPQHF TGCAGCGTTGATGTAGGGACTCCTTGCAATCAGCCCCAGCATTTT
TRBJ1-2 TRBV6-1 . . CASSERENYGYTF TGTGCCAGCAGTGAGAGGGAAAACTATGGCTACACCTTC
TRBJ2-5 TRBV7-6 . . CASSLVQGQETQYF TGTGCCAGCAGCTTAGTTCAGGGACAAGAGACCCAGTACTTC
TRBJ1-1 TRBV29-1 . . CSVEVTGEAFF TGCAGCGTTGAAGTGACAGGAGAAGCTTTCTTT
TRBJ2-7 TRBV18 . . CASSPGNYEQYF TGTGCCAGCTCGCCGGGAAACTACGAGCAGTACTTC
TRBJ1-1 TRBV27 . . CASSFTGRLTEAFF TGTGCCAGCAGTTTCACAGGGCGACTCACTGAAGCTTTCTTT
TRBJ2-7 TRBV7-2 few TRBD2 CASSFSALSGRFSYEQYF TGTGCCAGCAGCTTTTCCGCCCTTAGCGGGAGGTTCTCCTACGAGCAGTACTTC
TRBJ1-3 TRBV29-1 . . CSVADYRATGNTIYF TGCAGCGTTGCCGATTACAGGGCCACTGGAAACACCATATATTTT
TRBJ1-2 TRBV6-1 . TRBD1 CASSDSTGGYGYTF TGTGCCAGCAGTGATTCGACAGGGGGCTATGGCTACACCTTC
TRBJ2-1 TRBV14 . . CASSQYYSNEQFF TGTGCCAGCAGCCAATATTACAGCAATGAGCAGTTCTTC
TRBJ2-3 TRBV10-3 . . CAISDPSTDTQYF TGTGCCATCAGTGACCCTAGTACAGATACGCAGTATTTT
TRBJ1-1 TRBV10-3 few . CAISERGGLNTEAFF TGTGCCATCAGTGAGAGGGGGGGTTTGAACACTGAAGCTTTCTTT
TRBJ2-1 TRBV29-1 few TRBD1 CSVRDRGEQFF TGCAGCGTTAGAGACAGGGGTGAGCAGTTCTTC
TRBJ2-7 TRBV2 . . CASQPPGYEQYF TGTGCCAGCCAGCCTCCAGGGTACGAGCAGTACTTC
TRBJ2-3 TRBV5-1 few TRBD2 CASSLWPGGPDTQYF TGCGCCAGCAGCTTGTGGCCGGGAGGGCCGGATACGCAGTATTTT
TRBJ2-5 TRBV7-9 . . CASSLTNFLAETQYF TGTGCCAGCAGCCTGACAAATTTCCTCGCAGAGACCCAGTACTTC
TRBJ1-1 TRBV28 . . CASSFVTAEAFF TGTGCCAGCAGTTTCGTTACCGCGGAAGCTTTCTTT
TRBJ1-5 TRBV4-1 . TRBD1 CASSQDRDSSDSNQPQHF TGCGCCAGCAGCCAAGATAGGGACAGTTCAGATAGCAATCAGCCCCAGCATTTT
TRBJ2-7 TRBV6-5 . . CASSQGGAEQYF TGTGCCAGCAGTCAGGGGGGTGCGGAGCAGTACTTC
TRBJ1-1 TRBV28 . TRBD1 CASSGTGARMNTEAFF TGTGCCAGCAGTGGCACAGGGGCGAGGATGAACACTGAAGCTTTCTTT
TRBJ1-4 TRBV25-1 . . CASSTGFTNEKLFF TGTGCCAGCAGTACAGGGTTCACTAATGAAAAACTGTTTTTT